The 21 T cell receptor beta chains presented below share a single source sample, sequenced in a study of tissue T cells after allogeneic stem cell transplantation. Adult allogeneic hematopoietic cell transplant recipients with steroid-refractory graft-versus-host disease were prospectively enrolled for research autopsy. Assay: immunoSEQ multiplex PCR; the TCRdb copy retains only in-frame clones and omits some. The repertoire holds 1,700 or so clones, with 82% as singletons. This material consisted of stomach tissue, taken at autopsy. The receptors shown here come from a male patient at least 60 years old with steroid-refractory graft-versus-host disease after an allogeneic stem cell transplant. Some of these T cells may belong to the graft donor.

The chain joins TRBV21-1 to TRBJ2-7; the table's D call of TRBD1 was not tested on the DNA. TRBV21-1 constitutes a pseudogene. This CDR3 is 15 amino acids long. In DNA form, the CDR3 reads TGTGCCAGCAGCAAAGTTGTGGGACACTTGGACGAGCAGTACTTC. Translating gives CASSKVVGHLDEQYF.

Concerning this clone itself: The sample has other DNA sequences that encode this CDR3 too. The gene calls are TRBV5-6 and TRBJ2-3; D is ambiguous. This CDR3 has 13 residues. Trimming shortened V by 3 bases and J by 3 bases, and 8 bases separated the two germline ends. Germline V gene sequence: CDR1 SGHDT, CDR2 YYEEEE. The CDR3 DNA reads TGTGCCAGCAGCTCGACCGTTACAGATACGCAGTATTTT. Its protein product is CASSSTVTDTQYF.

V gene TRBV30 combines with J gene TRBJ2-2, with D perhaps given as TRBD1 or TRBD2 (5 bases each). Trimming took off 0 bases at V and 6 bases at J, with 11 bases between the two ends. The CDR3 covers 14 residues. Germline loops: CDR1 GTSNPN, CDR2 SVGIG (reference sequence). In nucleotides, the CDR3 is TGTGCCTGGAGTGTAAAAGGGGACGCCGGGGAGCTGTTTTTT. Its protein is CAWSVKGDAGELFF.

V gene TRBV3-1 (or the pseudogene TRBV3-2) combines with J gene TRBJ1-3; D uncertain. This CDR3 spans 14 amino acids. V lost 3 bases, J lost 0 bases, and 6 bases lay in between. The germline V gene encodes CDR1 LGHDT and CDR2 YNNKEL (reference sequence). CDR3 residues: CASSQGRSGNTIYF. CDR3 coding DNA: TGTGCCAGCAGCCAGGGCCGCTCTGGAAACACCATATATTTT.

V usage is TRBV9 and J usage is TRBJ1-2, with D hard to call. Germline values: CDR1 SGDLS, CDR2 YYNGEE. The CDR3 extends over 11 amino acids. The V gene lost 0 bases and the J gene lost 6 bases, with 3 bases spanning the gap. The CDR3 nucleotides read TGTGCCAGCAGCGTAGGAGATGGCTACACCTTC. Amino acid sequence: CASSVGDGYTF.

The CDR3 region is CASSESGTPYGYTF. The CDR3 bases are TGTGCCAGCAGTGAATCCGGGACCCCTTATGGCTACACCTTC. The chain links TRBV2 to TRBJ1-2; the D gene is possibly TRBD1 (5 bases). V was pared by 2 bases and J by 5 bases, with 12 bases between. Germline-derived CDR1 and CDR2 are SNHLY and FYNNEI. The CDR3 runs to 14 residues.

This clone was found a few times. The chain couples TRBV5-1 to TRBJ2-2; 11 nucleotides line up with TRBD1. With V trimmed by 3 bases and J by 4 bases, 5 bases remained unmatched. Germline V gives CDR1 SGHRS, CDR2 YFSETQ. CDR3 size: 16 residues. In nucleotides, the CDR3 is TGCGCCAGCAGCTCAGGACAGGGGGCTGGCACCGGGGAGCTGTTTTTT. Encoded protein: CASSSGQGAGTGELFF.

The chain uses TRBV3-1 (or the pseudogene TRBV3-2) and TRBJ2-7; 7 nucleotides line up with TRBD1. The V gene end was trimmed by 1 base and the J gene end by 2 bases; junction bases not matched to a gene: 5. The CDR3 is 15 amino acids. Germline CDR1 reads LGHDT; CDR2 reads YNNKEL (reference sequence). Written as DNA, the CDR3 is TGTGCCAGCAGCCAAGTCTTAACAGGGGCCTACGAGCAGTACTTC. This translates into CASSQVLTGAYEQYF.

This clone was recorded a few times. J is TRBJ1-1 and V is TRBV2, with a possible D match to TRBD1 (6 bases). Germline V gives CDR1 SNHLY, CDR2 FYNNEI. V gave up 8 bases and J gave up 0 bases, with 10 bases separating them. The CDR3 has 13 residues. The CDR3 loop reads CASRTDMNTEAFF. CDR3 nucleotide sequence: TGTGCCAGCCGGACAGACATGAACACTGAAGCTTTCTTT.

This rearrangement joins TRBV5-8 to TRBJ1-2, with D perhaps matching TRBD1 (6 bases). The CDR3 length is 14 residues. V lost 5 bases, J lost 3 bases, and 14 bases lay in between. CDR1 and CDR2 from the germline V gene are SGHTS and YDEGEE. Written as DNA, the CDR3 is TGTGCCAGCAGGAGGACAGCCGCCGACTATGGCTACACCTTC. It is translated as CASRRTAADYGYTF.

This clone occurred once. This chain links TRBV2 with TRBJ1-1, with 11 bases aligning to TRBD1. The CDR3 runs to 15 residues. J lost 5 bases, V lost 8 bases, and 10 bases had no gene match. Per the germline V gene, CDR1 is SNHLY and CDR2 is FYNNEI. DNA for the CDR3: TGTGCCAGCCTCTCCGGGACAGGGGGGGGAACTGAAGCTTTCTTT. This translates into CASLSGTGGGTEAFF.

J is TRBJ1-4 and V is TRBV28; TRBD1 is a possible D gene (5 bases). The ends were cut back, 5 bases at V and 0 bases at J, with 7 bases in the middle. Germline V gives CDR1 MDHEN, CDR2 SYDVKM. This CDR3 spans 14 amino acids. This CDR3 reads CASSQGSTNEKLFF. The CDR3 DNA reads TGTGCCAGCAGTCAGGGTTCAACTAATGAAAAACTGTTTTTT.

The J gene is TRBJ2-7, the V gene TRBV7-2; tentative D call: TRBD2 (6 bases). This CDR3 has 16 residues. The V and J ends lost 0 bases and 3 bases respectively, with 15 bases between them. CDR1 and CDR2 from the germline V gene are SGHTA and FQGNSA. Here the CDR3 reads CASSLAGASEIYEQYF. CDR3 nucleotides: TGTGCCAGCAGCTTAGCAGGAGCTAGCGAGATCTACGAGCAGTACTTC.

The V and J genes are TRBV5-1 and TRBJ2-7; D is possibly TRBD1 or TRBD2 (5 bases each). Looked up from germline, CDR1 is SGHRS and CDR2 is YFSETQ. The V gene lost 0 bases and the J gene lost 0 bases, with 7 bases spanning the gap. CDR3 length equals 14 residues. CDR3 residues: CASSLGGSSYEQYF. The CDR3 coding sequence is TGCGCCAGCAGCTTGGGGGGGTCCTCCTACGAGCAGTACTTC.

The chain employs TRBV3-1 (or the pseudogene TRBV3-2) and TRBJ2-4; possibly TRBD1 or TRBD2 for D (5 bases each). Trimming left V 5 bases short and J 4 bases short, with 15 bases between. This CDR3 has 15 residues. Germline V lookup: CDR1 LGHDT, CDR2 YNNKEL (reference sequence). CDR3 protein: CASSTSRDGKNIQYF. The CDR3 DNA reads TGTGCCAGCAGCACCAGCCGGGACGGAAAAAACATTCAGTACTTC.

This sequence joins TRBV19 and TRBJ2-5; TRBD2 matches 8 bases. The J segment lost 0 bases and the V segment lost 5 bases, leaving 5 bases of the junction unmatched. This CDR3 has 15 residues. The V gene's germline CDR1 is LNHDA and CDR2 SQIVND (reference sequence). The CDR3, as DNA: TGTGCCAGTAGTTCGGGGGGGGACAACCAAGAGACCCAGTACTTC. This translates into CASSSGGDNQETQYF.

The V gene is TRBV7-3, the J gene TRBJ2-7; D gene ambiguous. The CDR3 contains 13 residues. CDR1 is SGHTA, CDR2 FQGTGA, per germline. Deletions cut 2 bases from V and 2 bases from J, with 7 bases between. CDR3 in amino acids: CASSLLPAYEQYF. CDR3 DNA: TGTGCCAGCAGCTTATTACCTGCCTACGAGCAGTACTTC. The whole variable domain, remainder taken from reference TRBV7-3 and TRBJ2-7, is GAGVSQTPSNKVTEKGKYVELRCDPISGHTALYWYRQSLGQGPEFLIYFQGTGAADDSGLPNDRFFAVRPEGSVSTLKIQRTERGDSAVYLCASSLLPAYEQYFGPGTRLTVT.

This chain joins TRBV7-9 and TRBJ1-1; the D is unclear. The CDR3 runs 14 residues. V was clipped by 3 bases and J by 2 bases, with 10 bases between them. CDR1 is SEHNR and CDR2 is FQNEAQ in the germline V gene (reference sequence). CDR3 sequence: CASSFNTKNTEAFF. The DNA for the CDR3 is TGTGCCAGCAGCTTCAACACTAAAAACACTGAAGCTTTCTTT.

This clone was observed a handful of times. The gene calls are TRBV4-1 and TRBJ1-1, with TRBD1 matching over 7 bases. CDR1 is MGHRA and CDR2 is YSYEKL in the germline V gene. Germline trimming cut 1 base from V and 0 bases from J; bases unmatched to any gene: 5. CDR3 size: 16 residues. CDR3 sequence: CASSQVPTGMNTEAFF. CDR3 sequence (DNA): TGCGCCAGCAGCCAAGTACCGACAGGGATGAACACTGAAGCTTTCTTT.

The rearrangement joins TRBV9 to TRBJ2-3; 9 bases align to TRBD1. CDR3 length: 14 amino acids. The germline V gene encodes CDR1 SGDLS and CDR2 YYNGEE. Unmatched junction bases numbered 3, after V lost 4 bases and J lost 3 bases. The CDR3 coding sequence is TGTGCCAGCAGCATGGGACAGGGTACAGATACGCAGTATTTT. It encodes CASSMGQGTDTQYF.

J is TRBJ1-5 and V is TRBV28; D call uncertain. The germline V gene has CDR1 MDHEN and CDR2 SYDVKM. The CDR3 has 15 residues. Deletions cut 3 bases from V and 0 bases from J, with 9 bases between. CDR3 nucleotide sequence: TGTGCCAGCAGTTTTTCGGCTTATAGCAATCAGCCCCAGCATTTT. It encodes CASSFSAYSNQPQHF. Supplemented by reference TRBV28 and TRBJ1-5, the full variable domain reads DVKVTQSSRYLVKRTGEKVFLECVQDMDHENMFWYRQDPGLGLRLIYFSYDVKMKEKGDIPEGYSVSREKKERFSLILESASTNQTSMYLCASSFSAYSNQPQHFGDGTRLSIL.